This TCR beta chain was recorded in a study of T-cell memory formation after mild COVID-19. Looked up from germline, CDR1 is LNHNV and CDR2 is YYDKDF (reference sequence). The CDR3 consists of 13 residues. Trimming removed 0 bases from V and 14 bases from J, with 15 bases in between. TCRdb re-called the 5' RACE reads with MiXCR, one entry per CDR3 protein. The sample holds under 650,000 distinct CDR3 sequences; 18% are singletons and the top ten take about 11%. Sample: PBMCs or a T cell subset sorted from them (not recorded which). The clonotype was recovered from an adult woman who had mild COVID-19 (a few samples of this study predate the infection). Cell type and time point are not known. The V and J genes are TRBV15 and TRBJ2-3; D not certain. For the CDR3, the DNA is TGTGCCACCAGCAGAGACGTTTCATACCCCGGGTATTTT. This translates into CATSRDVSYPGYF.